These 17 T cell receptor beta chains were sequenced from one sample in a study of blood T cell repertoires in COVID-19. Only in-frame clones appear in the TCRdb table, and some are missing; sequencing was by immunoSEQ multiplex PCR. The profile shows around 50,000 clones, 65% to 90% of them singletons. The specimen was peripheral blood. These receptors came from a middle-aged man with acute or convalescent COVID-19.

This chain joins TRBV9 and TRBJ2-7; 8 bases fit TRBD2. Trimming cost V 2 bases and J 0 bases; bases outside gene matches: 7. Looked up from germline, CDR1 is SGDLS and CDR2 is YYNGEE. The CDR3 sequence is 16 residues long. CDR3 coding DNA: TGTGCCAGCAGCGTCCGCGGGGGGACCGGCTCCTACGAGCAGTACTTC. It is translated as CASSVRGGTGSYEQYF.

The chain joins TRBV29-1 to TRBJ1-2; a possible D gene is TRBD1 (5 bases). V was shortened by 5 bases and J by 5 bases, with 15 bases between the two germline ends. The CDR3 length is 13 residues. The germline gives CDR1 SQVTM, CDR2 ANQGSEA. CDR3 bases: TGCAGCGTTTCATCAGCAGGGTCGTATGGCTACACCTTC. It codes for CSVSSAGSYGYTF.

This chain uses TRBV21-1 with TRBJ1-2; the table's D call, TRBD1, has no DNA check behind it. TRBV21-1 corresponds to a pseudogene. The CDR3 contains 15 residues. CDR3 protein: CASSNWDRRNYGYTF. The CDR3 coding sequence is TGTGCCAGCAGCAATTGGGACAGGAGAAACTATGGCTACACCTTC.

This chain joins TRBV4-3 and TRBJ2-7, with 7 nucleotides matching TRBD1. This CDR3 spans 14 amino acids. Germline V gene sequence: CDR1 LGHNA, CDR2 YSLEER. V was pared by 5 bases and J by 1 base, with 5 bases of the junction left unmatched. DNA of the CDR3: TGCGCCAGCAGCACTCGGACAGGATCCTACGAGCAGTACTTC. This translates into CASSTRTGSYEQYF.

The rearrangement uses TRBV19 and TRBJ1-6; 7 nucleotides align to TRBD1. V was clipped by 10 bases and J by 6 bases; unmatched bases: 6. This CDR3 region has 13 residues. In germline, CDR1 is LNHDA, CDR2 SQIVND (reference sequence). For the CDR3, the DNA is TGTGCCACCTCACAGGGGTTTAATTCACCCCTCCACTTT. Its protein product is CATSQGFNSPLHF.

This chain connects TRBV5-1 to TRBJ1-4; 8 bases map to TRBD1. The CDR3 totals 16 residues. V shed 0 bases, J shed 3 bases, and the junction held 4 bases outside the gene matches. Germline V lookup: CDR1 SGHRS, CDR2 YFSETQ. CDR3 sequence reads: CASSLGVGQANEKLFF. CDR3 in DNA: TGCGCCAGCAGCTTGGGGGTGGGACAGGCTAATGAAAAACTGTTTTTT.

The CDR3 sequence is CASRLDPGSQQYF. The CDR3 DNA reads as TGCGCCAGCAGACTTGATCCGGGATCCCAGCAGTACTTC. The gene calls are TRBV5-1 and TRBJ2-7; maybe TRBD2 (5 bases). The germline CDR1 and CDR2 sequences are SGHRS and YFSETQ. The CDR3 loop spans 13 amino acids. Trimming pared 5 bases from V and 8 bases from J, leaving 17 bases between.

The CDR3 is CAWRTNGANVLTF. The CDR3 DNA reads as TGTGCCTGGAGGACAAACGGGGCCAACGTCCTGACTTTC. The chain carries TRBV30 and TRBJ2-6; D gene uncertain. This CDR3 is 13 amino acids long. Between the trimmed V and J ends, which lost 3 bases and 4 bases, there was a span of 7 bases. The germline V gene encodes CDR1 GTSNPN and CDR2 SVGIG (reference sequence).

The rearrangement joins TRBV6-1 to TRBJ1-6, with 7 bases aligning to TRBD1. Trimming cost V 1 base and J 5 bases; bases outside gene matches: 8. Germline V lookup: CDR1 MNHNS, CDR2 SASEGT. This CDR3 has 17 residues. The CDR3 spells CASSEENRGHHNSPLHF. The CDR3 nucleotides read TGTGCCAGCAGTGAAGAAAACAGGGGTCACCATAATTCACCCCTCCACTTT.

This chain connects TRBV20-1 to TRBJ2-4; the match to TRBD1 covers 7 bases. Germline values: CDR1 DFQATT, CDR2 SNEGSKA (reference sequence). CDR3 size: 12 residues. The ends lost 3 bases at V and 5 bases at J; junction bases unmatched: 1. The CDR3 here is CSASRGQNIQYF. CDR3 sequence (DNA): TGCAGTGCTAGTAGGGGGCAAAACATTCAGTACTTC.

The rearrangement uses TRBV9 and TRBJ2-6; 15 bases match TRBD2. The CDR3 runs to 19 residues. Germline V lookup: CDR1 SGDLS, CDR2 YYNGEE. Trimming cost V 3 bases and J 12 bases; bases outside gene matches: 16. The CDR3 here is CASSDDDFGLAGGPAVLTF. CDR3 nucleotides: TGTGCCAGCAGCGACGACGATTTCGGACTAGCGGGGGGGCCGGCCGTCCTGACTTTC. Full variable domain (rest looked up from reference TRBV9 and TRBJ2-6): DSGVTQTPKHLITATGQRVTLRCSPRSGDLSVYWYQQSLDQGLQFLIQYYNGEERAKGNILERFSAQQFPDLHSELNLSSLELGDSALYFCASSDDDFGLAGGPAVLTFGAGSRLTVL.

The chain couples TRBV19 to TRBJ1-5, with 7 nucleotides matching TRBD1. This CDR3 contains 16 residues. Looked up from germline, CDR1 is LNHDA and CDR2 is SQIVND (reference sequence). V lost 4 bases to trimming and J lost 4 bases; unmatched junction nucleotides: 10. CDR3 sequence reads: CASSTDYDRVNQPQHF. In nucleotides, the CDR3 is TGTGCCAGTAGTACGGATTATGACAGGGTGAATCAGCCCCAGCATTTT.

The CDR3 DNA sequence: TGTGCCAGCAGTGAACGCGGGGACGCTTCCTACGAGCAGTACTTC. It encodes CASSERGDASYEQYF. This chain uses TRBV2 with TRBJ2-7, with a tentative D call TRBD2 (6 bases). Trimming stripped 2 bases from V and 1 base from J, with 12 bases between. Germline V gene lookup returns CDR1 SNHLY and CDR2 FYNNEI. The CDR3 length is 15 residues.

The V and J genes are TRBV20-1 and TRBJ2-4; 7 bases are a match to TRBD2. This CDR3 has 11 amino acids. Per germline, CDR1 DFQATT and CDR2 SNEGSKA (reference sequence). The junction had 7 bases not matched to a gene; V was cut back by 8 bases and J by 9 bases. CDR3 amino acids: CSSGGMGIQYF. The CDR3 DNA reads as TGCAGTTCGGGGGGTATGGGCATTCAGTACTTC.

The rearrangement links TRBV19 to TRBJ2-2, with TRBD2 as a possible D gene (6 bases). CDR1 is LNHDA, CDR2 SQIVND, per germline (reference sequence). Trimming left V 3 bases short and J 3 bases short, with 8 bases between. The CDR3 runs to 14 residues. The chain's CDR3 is CASSIWGDTGELFF. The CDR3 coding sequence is TGTGCCAGTAGTATCTGGGGGGACACCGGGGAGCTGTTTTTT. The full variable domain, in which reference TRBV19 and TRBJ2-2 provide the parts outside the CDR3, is DGGITQSPKYLFRKEGQNVTLSCEQNLNHDAMYWYRQDPGQGLRLIYYSQIVNDFQKGDIAEGYSVSREKKESFPLTVTSAQKNPTAFYLCASSIWGDTGELFFGEGSRLTVL.

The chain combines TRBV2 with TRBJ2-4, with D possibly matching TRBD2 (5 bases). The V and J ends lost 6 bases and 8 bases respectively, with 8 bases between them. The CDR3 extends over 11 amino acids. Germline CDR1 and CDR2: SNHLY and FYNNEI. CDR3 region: CASRGVDIQYF. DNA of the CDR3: TGTGCCAGCAGGGGAGTGGACATTCAGTACTTC. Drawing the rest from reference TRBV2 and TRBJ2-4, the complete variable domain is EPEVTQTPSHQVTQMGQEVILRCVPISNHLYFYWYRQILGQKVEFLVSFYNNEISEKSEIFDDQFSVERPDGSNFTLKIRSTKLEDSAMYFCASRGVDIQYFGAGTRLSVL.

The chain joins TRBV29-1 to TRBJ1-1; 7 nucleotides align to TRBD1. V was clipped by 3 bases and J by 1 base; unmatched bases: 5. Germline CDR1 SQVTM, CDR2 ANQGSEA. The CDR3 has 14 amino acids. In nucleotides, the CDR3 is TGCAGCGTTGAGCCCTGGACAGGGAACACTGAAGCTTTCTTT. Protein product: CSVEPWTGNTEAFF.